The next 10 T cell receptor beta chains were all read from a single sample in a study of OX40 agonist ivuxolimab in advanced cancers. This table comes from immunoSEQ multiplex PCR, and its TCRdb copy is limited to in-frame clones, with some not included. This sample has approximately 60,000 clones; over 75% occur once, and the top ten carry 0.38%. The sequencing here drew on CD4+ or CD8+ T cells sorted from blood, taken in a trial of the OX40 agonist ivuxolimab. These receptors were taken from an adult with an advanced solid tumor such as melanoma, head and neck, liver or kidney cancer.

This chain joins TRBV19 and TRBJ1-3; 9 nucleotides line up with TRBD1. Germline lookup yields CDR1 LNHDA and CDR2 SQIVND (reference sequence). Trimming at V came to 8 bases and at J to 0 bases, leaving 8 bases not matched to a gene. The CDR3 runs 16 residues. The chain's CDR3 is CASAWDRDNSGNTIYF. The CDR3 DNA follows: TGTGCCAGTGCCTGGGACAGGGATAACTCTGGAAACACCATATATTTT.

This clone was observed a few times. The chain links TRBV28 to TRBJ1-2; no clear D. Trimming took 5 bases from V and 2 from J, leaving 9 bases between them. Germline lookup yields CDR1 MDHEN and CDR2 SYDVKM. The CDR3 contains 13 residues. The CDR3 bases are TGTGCCAGCAGTCTAGCCCCCAACTATGGCTACACCTTC. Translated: CASSLAPNYGYTF.

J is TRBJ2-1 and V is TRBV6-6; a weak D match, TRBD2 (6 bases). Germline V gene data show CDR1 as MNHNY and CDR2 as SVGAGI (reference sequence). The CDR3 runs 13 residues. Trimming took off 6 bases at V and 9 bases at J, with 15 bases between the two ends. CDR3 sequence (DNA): TGTGCCAGCAGCGAGGGATCGGGGGTTGAGCAGTTCTTC. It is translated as CASSEGSGVEQFF.

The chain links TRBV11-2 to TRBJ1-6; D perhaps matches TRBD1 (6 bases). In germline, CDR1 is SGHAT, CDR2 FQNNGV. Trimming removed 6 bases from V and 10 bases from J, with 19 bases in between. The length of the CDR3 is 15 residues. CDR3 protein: CASRDLTGFRSPLHF. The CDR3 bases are TGTGCCAGCAGGGACCTAACAGGGTTTAGATCACCCCTCCACTTT.

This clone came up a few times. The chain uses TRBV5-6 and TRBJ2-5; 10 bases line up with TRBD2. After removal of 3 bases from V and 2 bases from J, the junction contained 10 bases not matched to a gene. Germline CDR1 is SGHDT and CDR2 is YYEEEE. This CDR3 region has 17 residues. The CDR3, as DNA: TGTGCCAGCAGCTCCTATCTACTAGCGGGGTCACAAGAGACCCAGTACTTC. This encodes CASSSYLLAGSQETQYF.

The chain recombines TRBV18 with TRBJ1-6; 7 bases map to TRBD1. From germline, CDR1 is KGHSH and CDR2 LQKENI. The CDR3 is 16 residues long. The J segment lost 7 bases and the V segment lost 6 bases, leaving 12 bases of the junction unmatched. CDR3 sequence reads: CASSLETGRGNSPLHF. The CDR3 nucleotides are TGTGCCAGCTCGCTGGAGACAGGGCGCGGGAATTCACCCCTCCACTTT.

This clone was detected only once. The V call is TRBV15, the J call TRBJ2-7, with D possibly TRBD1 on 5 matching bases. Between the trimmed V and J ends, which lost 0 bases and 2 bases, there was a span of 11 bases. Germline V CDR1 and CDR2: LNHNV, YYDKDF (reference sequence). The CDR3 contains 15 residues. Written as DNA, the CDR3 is TGTGCCACCAGCAGAGATCAGCAGGGTGCCTACGAGCAGTACTTC. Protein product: CATSRDQQGAYEQYF.

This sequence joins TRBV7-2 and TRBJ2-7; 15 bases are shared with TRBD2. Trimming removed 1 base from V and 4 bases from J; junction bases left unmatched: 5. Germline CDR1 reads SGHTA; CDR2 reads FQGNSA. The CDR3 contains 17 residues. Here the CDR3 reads CASSLGTSGGAGYEQYF. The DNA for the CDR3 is TGTGCCAGCAGCTTAGGGACTAGCGGGGGGGCCGGGTACGAGCAGTACTTC.

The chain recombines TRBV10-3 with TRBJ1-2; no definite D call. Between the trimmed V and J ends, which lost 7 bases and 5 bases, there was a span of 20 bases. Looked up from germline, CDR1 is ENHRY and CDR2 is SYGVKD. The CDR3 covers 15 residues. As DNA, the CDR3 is TGTGCCATCACCGAGAGTGGCAGCCTCCTATATGGCTACACCTTC. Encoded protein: CAITESGSLLYGYTF.

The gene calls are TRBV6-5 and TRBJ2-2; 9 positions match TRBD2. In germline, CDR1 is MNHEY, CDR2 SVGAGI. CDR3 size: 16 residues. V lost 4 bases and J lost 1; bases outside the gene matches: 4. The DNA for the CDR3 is TGTGCCAGCAGTTTGGAAGCGGGGGGGAACACCGGGGAGCTGTTTTTT. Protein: CASSLEAGGNTGELFF.